Below, 24 T cell receptor beta chains from the same sample are listed, as sequenced in a study of tumor-infiltrating lymphocytes in primary liver carcinoma. The template, roughly 510 ng total RNA, yielded TCR beta cDNA made with a constant-region primer. The TCR beta library was amplified through three nested multiplex PCR rounds in a modified ARM-PCR procedure. The two initial PCR rounds, nine to eleven cycles each, used TRBV1-TRBV30 forward and C-beta reverse primers. Using its own MiXCR run on the multiplex PCR reads, TCRdb lists one record per CDR3 protein. The table records 80,000 or so distinct CDR3 sequences, about two thirds of them present only once. Between about 17 and 34 mg of unsorted bulk tissue served as the source from which RNA and DNA were co-extracted. The sequenced sample was liver tumor tissue from sampling region 4. The sample's subset: tumor region T4, right-lateral pole. These TCRs come from a woman aged 60-75 years with primary liver carcinoma and hepatitis B virus infection.

Points on this clonotype: One end of the junction is discordant with germline, which a read error may explain. This rearrangement joins TRBV11-1 to TRBJ2-3; no clear D. Germline lookup yields CDR1 SGHAT and CDR2 FQDESV (reference sequence). The CDR3 loop spans 13 amino acids. CDR3: CAGIIGRTDTRYF. CDR3 nucleotides: TGTGCCGGCATCATCGGACGTACAGATACGCGGTATTTT.

As concerns this clonotype: The CDR3 carries no conserved terminal phenylalanine or tryptophan, so it likely arises from a read error. The chain links TRBV6-5 to TRBJ1-6, with a tentative D call TRBD1 (5 bases). V was pared by 8 bases and J by 9 bases, with 20 bases between. Germline CDR1 MNHEY, CDR2 SVGAGI. The CDR3 spans 15 residues. The CDR3 sequence: CASREPQGSISPLHL. The CDR3 nucleotides read TGTGCCAGCCGGGAACCTCAGGGTAGTATTTCACCCCTCCACTTG.

The rearrangement joins TRBV5-1 to TRBJ2-1, with a possible D match to TRBD2 (5 bases). V was trimmed by 2 bases and J by 7 bases, leaving 13 bases between them. Germline lookup yields CDR1 SGHRS and CDR2 YFSETQ. The CDR3 sequence is 14 residues long. CDR3 in DNA: TGCGCCAGCAGCTTTAGAGGGAGCAGAAATGAGCAGTTCTTC. Its protein is CASSFRGSRNEQFF.

About this clonotype itself: The CDR3 ends on some other residue instead of the conserved phenylalanine or tryptophan, so this is likely a read error. Because the CDR3's place on the DNA is in doubt, the DNA is left out and the CDR3 is given as listed by TCRdb. V gene TRBV4-2 combines with J gene TRBJ2-2. In germline, CDR1 is LGHNA, CDR2 YNFKEQ. From its first to its last residue, the CDR3 has 15 amino acids. The CDR3 reads CASSAFRAHTGELLL.

As to this clonotype: Likely a read error: the CDR3 ends without its conserved phenylalanine or tryptophan. DNA of the CDR3: TGTACCAGCAGTCCCCAGGGGGGTGGCTACGAGCAGTACTTA. It specifies CTSSPQGGGYEQYL. V and J are TRBV6-5 and TRBJ2-7, with D tentatively TRBD1 (7 bases). Per the germline V gene, CDR1 is MNHEY and CDR2 is SVGAGI. The CDR3 spans 14 residues.

About this clonotype itself: A junction boundary mismatches the germline segment, possibly from a read error. The chain has TRBV2 and TRBJ1-2; D is possibly TRBD1 (5 bases). This CDR3 has 13 residues. Per germline, CDR1 SNHLY and CDR2 FYNNEI. CDR3 amino acids: CACSVRDLGGYTF. The CDR3 coding sequence is TGTGCCTGCAGTGTTCGGGACTTGGGAGGCTACACCTTC. The variable domain in full, with the rest retrieved from reference TRBV2 and TRBJ1-2, is EPEVTQTPSHQVTQMGQEVILRCVPISNHLYFYWYRQILGQKVEFLVSFYNNEISEKSEIFDDQFSVERPDGSNFTLKIRSTKLEDSAMYFCACSVRDLGGYTFGSGTRLTVV.

This clonotype has only one observation. An end of the junction differs from the germline gene, which may be a read error. The chain couples TRBV7-9 to TRBJ2-5, with D possibly TRBD2 on 5 matching bases. Germline CDR1 and CDR2: SEHNR and FQNEAQ (reference sequence). This CDR3 spans 13 amino acids. Here the CDR3 reads CTSSPRESETQYF. In DNA, the CDR3 is TGTACCAGCAGCCCGAGGGAGAGCGAGACCCAGTACTTC.

On this clonotype itself: A junction end diverges from the germline sequence, so it may reflect a read error. V is TRBV11-2 and J is TRBJ2-1; TRBD1 aligns across 7 bases. Germline V gene lookup returns CDR1 SGHAT and CDR2 FQNNGV. The CDR3 length is 17 residues. CDR3 nucleotide sequence: TGCGCCGGCAGCTTACGACCGGGACAGAGATTCAACAATGAGCAGTTCTTC. It yields the protein CAGSLRPGQRFNNEQFF.

J is TRBJ2-2 and V is TRBV7-2; D perhaps matches TRBD2 (6 bases). Trimming removed 5 bases from V and 6 bases from J, with 16 bases in between. CDR3 length equals 15 residues. Germline lookup yields CDR1 SGHTA and CDR2 FQGNSA. CDR3 sequence: CASSPLRGTSGELFF. CDR3 in DNA: TGTGCCAGCAGCCCACTGAGAGGGACTTCCGGGGAGCTGTTTTTT.

This clonotype was seen more than once but under ten times. The CDR3 ends on some other residue instead of the conserved phenylalanine or tryptophan, so this is likely a read error. Because the CDR3's place on the DNA is in doubt, the DNA is left out and the CDR3 is given as listed by TCRdb. This chain joins TRBV4-1 and TRBJ2-2; no check of the table's D call, TRBD1, against the DNA was made. CDR1 and CDR2 from the germline V gene are MGHRA and YSYEKL. The CDR3 spans 17 residues, counting both ends. The chain's CDR3 is CASSQDPAGSGTGEPFL.

As for this clonotype: Given a much more abundant clone one base away, this may be a read error. The V and J genes are TRBV5-1 and TRBJ1-6; a possible D gene is TRBD1 (6 bases). This CDR3 contains 14 residues. The germline V gene encodes CDR1 SGHRS and CDR2 YFSETQ. The DNA of the CDR3 is TGCGCCAGGAGCTTAGGACAGCATAATTCACCCCTCCACTTT. The encoded protein is CARSLGQHNSPLHF.

This clonotype was picked up many times. V usage is TRBV5-1 and J usage is TRBJ2-3; D is ambiguous. Trimming shortened V by 4 bases and J by 2 bases, and 17 bases separated the two germline ends. Per the germline V gene, CDR1 is SGHRS and CDR2 is YFSETQ. This CDR3 has 16 residues. The CDR3: CASSRLGEEPTDTQYF. The CDR3 DNA reads as TGCGCCAGCAGCCGTTTAGGTGAAGAGCCCACAGATACGCAGTATTTT.

The chain has TRBV9 and TRBJ1-3; D is unresolved. In germline, CDR1 is SGDLS, CDR2 YYNGEE. CDR3 length: 10 residues. V was shortened by 6 bases and J by 7 bases, with 5 bases between the two germline ends. CDR3 amino acids: CASKANTIYF. In DNA form, the CDR3 reads TGTGCCAGCAAGGCGAACACCATATATTTT.

Turning to this clonotype: The junction does not match germline at one end; this may be a read error. This chain links TRBV23-1 with TRBJ2-7, with D maybe TRBD1 (5 bases). TRBV23-1 is annotated as an ORF whose role is uncertain. This CDR3 comprises 12 residues. The CDR3 sequence: CASSQQGYEQCF. The CDR3 DNA is TGCGCCAGCAGTCAACAGGGCTACGAGCAGTGCTTC.

Comment on this clonotype: A read error may produce the germline difference seen at one junction end. This sequence joins TRBV7-9 and TRBJ1-4; the D is unclear. This CDR3 is built from 12 residues. The V gene's germline CDR1 is SEHNR and CDR2 FQNEAQ (reference sequence). The CDR3 protein is CASSMGAEKLFF. The CDR3 DNA reads TGTGCCAGCAGTATGGGAGCGGAAAAATTGTTTTTT. Looking up the rest from reference TRBV7-9 and TRBJ1-4 gives the full variable domain: DTGVSQNPRHKITKRGQNVTFRCDPISEHNRLYWYRQTLGQGPEFLTYFQNEAQLEKSRLLSDRFSAERPKGSFSTLEIQRTEQGDSAMYLCASSMGAEKLFFGSGTQLSVL.

This clonotype was found a few times. A clone one base away is much larger, so this may be a read error. The V gene is TRBV5-1, the J gene TRBJ1-1; 8 bases line up with TRBD1. The CDR3 is 17 amino acids. Germline lookup yields CDR1 SGHRS and CDR2 YFSETQ. V was pared by 3 bases and J by 5 bases, with 15 bases of the junction left unmatched. CDR3: CASSSWKGRGQGTEAFF. CDR3 bases: TGCGCCAGCAGCTCCTGGAAGGGCAGGGGGCAAGGAACTGAAGCTTTCTTT. Drawing the rest from reference TRBV5-1 and TRBJ1-1, the complete variable domain is KAGVTQTPRYLIKTRGQQVTLSCSPISGHRSVSWYQQTPGQGLQFLFEYFSETQRNKGNFPGRFSGRQFSNSRSEMNVSTLELGDSALYLCASSSWKGRGQGTEAFFGQGTRLTVV.

To note about this clonotype: A read error may explain this, as a much larger clone is one base away. This chain connects TRBV28 to TRBJ1-1, with a tentative D call TRBD1 (6 bases). Germline CDR1 reads MDHEN; CDR2 reads SYDVKM. The CDR3 length is 14 residues. The CDR3 is CASASAGDYTEVFF. For the CDR3, the DNA is TGTGCCAGCGCTTCGGCAGGGGATTATACTGAAGTTTTCTTT.

The chain links TRBV6-5 to TRBJ1-1; D is possibly TRBD1 (5 bases). Germline assignment: CDR1 MNHEY and CDR2 SVGAGI. The CDR3 has 16 amino acids. V shed 6 bases and J shed 4 bases, with 21 bases lying between them. The CDR3 region has the DNA TGTGCCAGCAGCCCACCCAGGAGGGGTGAGGGCACTGAAGCTTTCTTT. Translated: CASSPPRRGEGTEAFF.

In the case of this clonotype: One end of the junction does not line up with germline, which may come from a read error. This chain joins TRBV11-1 and TRBJ2-1, with unresolved D. CDR3 length: 13 residues. Germline CDR1 and CDR2: SGHAT and FQDESV (reference sequence). CDR3 residues: CAISFGTDNEHFF. The CDR3 bases are TGTGCCATCAGCTTCGGCACAGATAATGAGCACTTCTTC. Full variable domain (outside the CDR3, taken from reference TRBV11-1 and TRBJ2-1): EAEVAQSPRYKITEKSQAVAFWCDPISGHATLYWYRQILGQGPELLVQFQDESVVDDSQLPKDRFSAERLKGVDSTLKIQPAELGDSAMYLCAISFGTDNEHFFGPGTRLTVL.

A remark on this clonotype: The conserved final phenylalanine or tryptophan is absent from the CDR3, which likely points to a read error. The chain recombines TRBV11-2 with TRBJ1-1; no firm D call. Germline values: CDR1 SGHAT, CDR2 FQNNGV. This CDR3 comprises 13 residues. This CDR3 is CDSSFGPNTVAFS. CDR3 coding DNA: TGTGACAGCAGCTTCGGGCCCAACACTGTAGCTTTCTCT.

In DNA, the CDR3 is TGTGCCAGCAGCCCCCGACAGAGTGAAACTGAAGCTTTCTTT. This translates into CASSPRQSETEAFF. The chain joins TRBV5-4 to TRBJ1-1, with D maybe TRBD1 (5 bases). The CDR3 length is 14 residues. Germline V gene sequence: CDR1 SGHNT, CDR2 YYREEE (reference sequence). The V and J ends lost 4 bases and 5 bases respectively, with 15 bases between them.

Remarks on this clonotype: Relative to the germline gene, one junction end is altered; a read error may explain this. This chain uses TRBV6-5 with TRBJ1-2, with D possibly matching TRBD1 (5 bases). The CDR3 covers 14 residues. CDR1 is MNHEY, CDR2 SVGAGI, per germline. The DNA for the CDR3 is TGTGTCAGCAGGGATTCAGTTCGGGCCAAGGGCTACACCTTC. Amino acid sequence: CVSRDSVRAKGYTF.

With regard to this clonotype: Sequence at one end of the junction differs from germline and may be a read error. This sequence joins TRBV5-1 and TRBJ1-2; 7 bases map to TRBD1. The germline CDR1 and CDR2 sequences are SGHRS and YFSETQ. CDR3 length: 13 amino acids. CDR3 nucleotides: TGCGCCAGCAGCTTGGAGGGGGCCAGAGGCTACACATTC. Its translation: CASSLEGARGYTF. The full variable domain, in which reference TRBV5-1 and TRBJ1-2 provide the parts outside the CDR3, is KAGVTQTPRYLIKTRGQQVTLSCSPISGHRSVSWYQQTPGQGLQFLFEYFSETQRNKGNFPGRFSGRQFSNSRSEMNVSTLELGDSALYLCASSLEGARGYTFGSGTRLTVV.

As concerns this clonotype: A much larger clonotype is one base distant, so this may be a read error. The chain is built from TRBV28 and TRBJ1-1; D not resolved. Trimming removed 4 bases at V and 5 bases at J, with 17 bases between. Germline V CDR1 and CDR2: MDHEN, SYDVKM. CDR3 length: 15 residues. CDR3: CASSSPPSLRTEAFF. The CDR3 bases are TGTGCCAGCAGTTCCCCCCCCTCCTTGAGGACTGAAGCTTTCTTT.